This T cell receptor beta chain emerged from a study of blood T cell repertoires in COVID-19. Study background: T cells, B-cell-depleted T cells, or PBMCs supplied cDNA or gDNA.

Some clones are missing from TCRdb's copy, which holds only in-frame ones; the method was immunoSEQ multiplex PCR. The data contain 150,000 to 200,000 clones, about 88% of them singletons. The specimen was peripheral blood. This sequence was found in a woman of 80 years or more with acute or convalescent COVID-19.

CDR3 sequence reads: CASSLNGLSGGVTDTQYF. As DNA, the CDR3 is TGTGCCAGCAGCTTAAATGGTCTCTCTGGGGGGGTCACAGATACGCAGTATTTT. The rearrangement links TRBV7-3 to TRBJ2-3; the match to TRBD2 covers 7 bases. V shed 1 base, J shed 2 bases, and the junction held 12 bases outside the gene matches. From germline, CDR1 is SGHTA and CDR2 FQGTGA. CDR3 length: 18 amino acids.